The present T cell receptor beta chain was sequenced within a study of cytomegalovirus exposure and HLA in healthy donors (dated by TCRdb to 2015 to 2018). Study-wide context: An earlier analysis of some 500 of the donors reported 250 to 300 Gb of sequence data and some 100 million unique TCR beta sequences from some 180 million T cells. An early release covering 500 to 750 HLA-typed donors comprised roughly 300 gigabases of sequencing data and around 80 million unique TCR sequences. Of the 398 genotyped donors, 65% to 90% fell in the genetic ancestry cluster associated with self-reported Caucasian donors. The aim of the study was to test whether cataloging public T cell receptors could identify signatures of past pathogen exposure. The study profiled the T cell repertoires of hundreds of subjects by immunosequencing and related them to cytomegalovirus serostatus. Besides the first cohort of around 670 subjects, a separate validation cohort made up of over 95 different subjects was used. To predict cytomegalovirus infection status, the study combined high-throughput TCR immunosequencing, statistical association of individual TCRs with disease status, and machine learning. In a later analysis, previously published TCR beta repertoires from more than 500 donors were re-analyzed and high-resolution HLA genotyping was added so that TCR occurrence patterns could be studied. In the later analysis, no new phenotypic data were used to find candidate immune exposures; instead, reliance was placed on TCR beta sequences and their occurrence across donors. To decide whether each TCR beta V gene segment behaved as functional or pseudogenic, an earlier analysis of approximately 600 of the donors relied on high-throughput TCR beta sequencing. Donor age, sex, ethnicity and CMV serostatus were compiled alongside the repertoire data. In a later genetic analysis, genome-wide SNP genotypes for about 60% of the 666 donors were used, and that subset was treated as a discovery cohort. All discovery cohort repertoires had been generated using a single sequencing platform. HLA typing included class I and class II loci at four-digit resolution. The number of typed donors differed by locus: about 620-630 for A, B, C, DRB1 and DQB1; some 500 for DQA1; 606 for DPA1; and around 470 for DPB1. Roughly 5 DR-DQ haplotypes were treated as single units for association and clustering because of strong linkage in the cohort. On average, 235,054 unique TCR beta nucleotide sequences were sequenced per donor among some 420 genotyped donors of the cohort, with 15% to 20% of those sequences being non-productive.

The germline ends are 7 bases apart after V is trimmed by 0 bases and J by 6 bases. The germline V gene yields SGHRS for CDR1 and YFSETQ for CDR2. Taken from cysteine to phenylalanine, the CDR3 has 13 residues. Of the read, only the CDR3 DNA is kept; its 39 bases are in frame from base 1. Library preparation was by the immunoSEQ multiplex PCR assay. The multiplex PCR relied on a mix of 60 forward primers for TCR Vbeta segments and 13 reverse primers for TCR Jbeta segments. A multiplex PCR assay on genomic DNA amplified the CDR3 region of rearranged TCR beta genes. On the Illumina HiSeq System, the amplified TCR beta libraries were sequenced as 87-base-pair reads. Per the source publication's procedure: A later analysis tallied approximately 87 million unique TCR beta chains across the 600 to 700 repertoires, and about 12 million of those chains were shared by two or more donors. Raw reads were error-corrected and collapsed into unique sequences by a nearest-neighbor algorithm in which closely related sequences were merged to remove PCR and sequencing errors. To assign V, D and J gene segments, CDR3 sequences were aligned to IMGT reference sequences. Each retained sequence needed at least a six-nucleotide match to both a V gene segment and a J gene segment. A rearrangement was called productive if the CDR3 had no stop codons and remained in frame with V and J, and every other rearrangement was called non-productive. Following IMGT convention, CDR3 was defined as the stretch from the second conserved V-encoded cysteine up to the conserved J-encoded phenylalanine. Sequences without an unambiguous match to a single V gene segment were excluded from the earlier analysis of about 630 of the donors. An earlier analysis of 587 of the donors classified V segments as functional when productive rearrangements were above 56.7% and as segregating when the standard deviation between donors was above 5%. To diagnose cytomegalovirus status from the catalog of TCR beta chain sequences, a statistical classification framework was built. V and J gene assignment, in a later analysis, came from comparing TCR nucleotide sequences with IMGT/GENE-DB human TR gene sequences. Using the TCRdist pipeline, a later analysis assigned CDR3 sequences along with most-parsimonious VDJ recombination scenarios. A later analysis defined each TCR beta chain by its CDR3 amino acid sequence plus V-gene family, and excluded reads lacking a unique V-gene family. To address suspected cross-contamination and a sequencing artifact, a later analysis removed 592 highly shared, low-generation-probability nucleotide sequences. In a later analysis, a clonal expansion index was calculated for each public chain from normalized within-repertoire ranks of inferred template counts. In a later analysis, generation probabilities were computed with a VDJ recombination model fitted to out-of-frame rearrangements, and the resulting probabilities were checked against IGoR. In a later analysis, TCR-TCR, TCR-HLA and TCR-CMV co-occurrence was scored with hypergeometric tests, and a repertoire-size bias correction was applied to TCR pairs. False discovery rates were estimated in a later analysis by permuting HLA or CMV assignments 20 times. In a later analysis, co-occurring TCRs were grouped using DBSCAN, with TCRdist sequence similarity added in when clustering inside HLA-allele-positive subsets. Co-occurrence clustering excluded repertoires with fewer than 30,000 or more than 120,000 public chains, plus five with anomalous nucleotide sharing. Entries here come from immuneACCESS through TCRdb and include only in-frame sequences with V and J called. Some clones fail to appear in such tables; in the studies checked, an unresolved V gene covers under half of the shortfall, and the cause of the remainder is unknown. The V and J calls and clone size are taken from that table; D and trimming were inferred from the DNA. Across this sample there are some 100,000 clones, with roughly 82% seen only once. In total, the top ten clones hold more than 0.95% of the sample.

In total, fewer than 750 healthy bone marrow donors made up the cohort. Cohort members were all nominally healthy when sampled, although unrecorded immune exposures were likely present. The donor was CMV seronegative and belonged to the group of over 350 seronegative cohort members. Each donor provided a peripheral blood sample, and peripheral blood mononuclear cells were used for TCR beta sequencing. The Qiagen DNeasy Blood Extraction Kit was used to extract genomic DNA from the blood cell samples. Note on this clone: Its antigen has not been determined. Base qualities are not at hand, and no much larger clone is one base apart.

The investigation overall reported the following: In a later genetic analysis, fewer N-insertions in productive TCRs were reported among donors in an Asian-associated ancestry cluster than the 666-donor mean. CMV serostatus was the only immune exposure information available for the cohort. Most TCR sequences were seen in very few donors, while some public TCRs were found in many individuals. Roughly uniform sequencing depth across donors was assumed in presence/absence analyses, although this assumption may not hold. In a later analysis, 15,000 to 20,000 TCR beta sequences were associated with specific HLA alleles at a false discovery rate of 0.05. In a later analysis, HLA-associated TCR beta chains were found to be more clonally expanded and to have lower generation probabilities than equally common non-associated chains. Fewer than 20 rarely observed V segments, including chromosome 9 orphons, were excluded from the earlier analysis of a few hundred of the donors because counts were too low. Strong co-occurrence of HLA alleles, especially DR and DQ, made assigning TCR associations to individual alleles difficult. Because some donors lacked HLA typing at each locus, the association tests relied only on the typed subset. The study listed 164 TCR beta chains as associated with cytomegalovirus. Linkage disequilibrium might explain the correlated functional status among segregating V segments, but an unknown experimental factor could not be ruled out. Broadly in line with IMGT annotations, most TCR beta V segments showed up in productive rearrangements about 90% or about 30% of the time in an earlier analysis of 587 of the donors. The 87-base-pair reads could not distinguish some IMGT-functional V segments, including TRBV6-2 and TRBV6-3, so those segments were excluded. Three of the identified cytomegalovirus-associated TCR beta chains were confirmed in vitro to be specific for cytomegalovirus antigens. In a later analysis, TCR association rates were found to vary across HLA loci, with the most associated TCRs seen for DRB1 alleles and the fewest for HLA-C alleles. The sequencing pipeline was judged likely to have produced a cluster of highly shared sequence variants as a technical artifact. A further reported finding was that TCR beta sequences accurately predicted the HLA-A and HLA-B alleles for most subjects in the first cohort. The classifier was reported to diagnose cytomegalovirus status with high specificity and sensitivity in both the original and validation cohorts. In this cohort, only TCR beta chains were sequenced, and detectable features were limited by the absence of alpha or paired-chain data. V-gene and J-gene trimming of TCR beta chains was associated with a missense DCLRE1C variant in a later genetic analysis, and the association was replicated in an independent cohort. In a later analysis, several top co-occurrence clusters were reported to appear linked to parvovirus B19, influenza, CMV and Epstein-Barr virus. In a later analysis, most CMV-associated TCR beta chains were found to appear HLA-restricted, with HLA associations seemingly driven largely by CMV exposure. According to the authors, the approach could potentially be generalized to other disease states and immunological phenotypes.

The sequenced sample consisted of PBMCs. The origin of this receptor is a woman younger than 35 in good health and CMV-seronegative. Recombination linked TRBV5-1 to TRBJ1-5; the D gene cannot be named for sure. The CDR3 region has the sequence CASSLESGQPQHF. The bases are TGCGCCAGCAGCTTGGAATCGGGTCAGCCCCAGCATTTT.